The rows below give T cell receptor beta chains drawn from one sample of a study of T-cell reconstitution after alpha-beta-depleted transplantation in children. A single record per CDR3 protein comes from TCRdb applying MiXCR to the PCR reads. The repertoire consists of fewer than 550,000 distinct CDR3 sequences, with roughly a tenth occurring once and the leading ten covering about 2.1%. Sequencing used PBMCs, obtained before TCRalphabeta/CD19-depleted stem cell transplant. Every receptor here comes from a child aged 2 to 10 with inherited bone marrow failure, due to receive a stem cell transplant. CDR3s include the opening cysteine and the closing phenylalanine or tryptophan. The order of the fields is J gene, clone size, CDR3 length, D gene, V gene, CDR3 protein, CDR3 DNA. A D gene is named only where the DNA matches it firmly. The size field is filled for only some rows; it gives once, few, many or a size class.

j_gene: TRBJ2-1
abundance: .
len: 12
d_gene: .
v_gene: TRBV18
CDR3aa: CASSPGEDEQFF
CDR3nt: TGTGCCAGCTCACCTGGAGAGGATGAGCAGTTCTTC

j_gene: TRBJ1-2
abundance: many
len: 13
d_gene: .
v_gene: TRBV4-3
CDR3aa: CASSLSWVYGYTF
CDR3nt: TGCGCCAGCAGCCTCAGCTGGGTGTATGGCTACACCTTC

j_gene: TRBJ2-4
abundance: .
len: 15
d_gene: TRBD2
v_gene: TRBV5-4
CDR3aa: CASSQSLAGENIQYF
CDR3nt: TGTGCCAGCAGCCAATCACTAGCGGGAGAAAACATTCAGTACTTC

j_gene: TRBJ2-6
abundance: few
len: 14
d_gene: .
v_gene: TRBV30
CDR3aa: CAWSVVSGANVLTF
CDR3nt: TGTGCCTGGAGTGTAGTCTCTGGGGCCAACGTCCTGACTTTC

j_gene: TRBJ2-3
abundance: .
len: 14
d_gene: TRBD2
v_gene: TRBV6-5
CDR3aa: CASSYASGADTQYF
CDR3nt: TGTGCCAGCAGTTACGCTAGCGGGGCGGATACGCAGTATTTT

j_gene: TRBJ2-7
abundance: many
len: 11
d_gene: .
v_gene: TRBV29-1
CDR3aa: CSVAVSYEQYF
CDR3nt: TGCAGCGTTGCAGTCTCCTACGAGCAGTACTTC

j_gene: TRBJ2-7
abundance: many
len: 13
d_gene: .
v_gene: TRBV12-3/TRBV12-4
CDR3aa: CASSYTRLLEQYF
CDR3nt: TGTGCCAGCAGCTATACTAGGCTGCTCGAGCAGTACTTC

j_gene: TRBJ1-2
abundance: many
len: 13
d_gene: .
v_gene: TRBV12-3/TRBV12-4
CDR3aa: CASSLAETGYTTF
CDR3nt: TGTGCCAGCAGTTTAGCGGAGACAGGCTATACGACCTTC

j_gene: TRBJ2-1
abundance: few
len: 13
d_gene: .
v_gene: TRBV12-3/TRBV12-4
CDR3aa: CASSWPGPNEQFF
CDR3nt: TGTGCCAGCAGTTGGCCCGGGCCGAATGAGCAGTTCTTC

j_gene: TRBJ1-2
abundance: few
len: 12
d_gene: .
v_gene: TRBV30
CDR3aa: CAWVDGFYGYTF
CDR3nt: TGTGCCTGGGTAGACGGCTTCTATGGCTACACCTTC

j_gene: TRBJ2-7
abundance: many
len: 16
d_gene: TRBD2
v_gene: TRBV5-1
CDR3aa: CASGQLAGGPFYEQYF
CDR3nt: TGCGCCAGCGGCCAATTAGCGGGAGGGCCTTTCTACGAGCAGTACTTC

j_gene: TRBJ2-1
abundance: many
len: 14
d_gene: .
v_gene: TRBV5-6
CDR3aa: CASSSWGTYNEQFF
CDR3nt: TGTGCCAGCAGCTCTTGGGGGACCTACAATGAGCAGTTCTTC

j_gene: TRBJ2-3
abundance: many
len: 14
d_gene: .
v_gene: TRBV28
CDR3aa: CASSLLRGPDTQYF
CDR3nt: TGTGCCAGCAGTTTACTCAGGGGTCCCGATACGCAGTATTTT

j_gene: TRBJ2-7
abundance: many
len: 12
d_gene: TRBD1
v_gene: TRBV25-1
CDR3aa: CASRDRVNEQYF
CDR3nt: TGTGCCAGCCGGGACAGGGTAAACGAGCAGTACTTC

j_gene: TRBJ2-1
abundance: few
len: 14
d_gene: .
v_gene: TRBV5-6
CDR3aa: CASSLRGNYNEQFF
CDR3nt: TGTGCCAGCAGCTTGCGGGGAAACTACAATGAGCAGTTCTTC

j_gene: TRBJ2-3
abundance: many
len: 16
d_gene: TRBD2
v_gene: TRBV11-2
CDR3aa: CASSGRGAGKTDTQYF
CDR3nt: TGTGCCAGCAGCGGTCGAGGAGCGGGAAAAACAGATACGCAGTATTTT

j_gene: TRBJ2-2
abundance: many
len: 15
d_gene: TRBD1
v_gene: TRBV9
CDR3aa: CASSAGQGRTGELFF
CDR3nt: TGTGCCAGCAGCGCGGGACAGGGTAGAACCGGGGAGCTGTTTTTT

j_gene: TRBJ1-1
abundance: many
len: 11
d_gene: TRBD1
v_gene: TRBV20-1
CDR3aa: CSALHGTGAFF
CDR3nt: TGCAGTGCTCTTCACGGGACAGGGGCTTTCTTT

j_gene: TRBJ2-3
abundance: many
len: 15
d_gene: .
v_gene: TRBV12-3/TRBV12-4
CDR3aa: CASSFSLLGGDTQYF
CDR3nt: TGTGCCAGCAGTTTCTCTCTGTTGGGAGGAGATACGCAGTATTTT

j_gene: TRBJ1-1
abundance: many
len: 12
d_gene: .
v_gene: TRBV3-1
CDR3aa: CASSQENTEAFF
CDR3nt: TGTGCCAGCAGCCAGGAGAACACTGAAGCTTTCTTT

j_gene: TRBJ2-7
abundance: .
len: 15
d_gene: .
v_gene: TRBV24-1
CDR3aa: CATSDRDPDSYEQYF
CDR3nt: TGTGCCACCAGTGATCGGGACCCGGACTCCTACGAGCAGTACTTC

j_gene: TRBJ1-5
abundance: many
len: 14
d_gene: TRBD1
v_gene: TRBV12-3/TRBV12-4
CDR3aa: CASSLLGTAGPQHF
CDR3nt: TGTGCCAGCAGTTTGCTCGGGACAGCAGGGCCCCAGCATTTT

j_gene: TRBJ2-7
abundance: many
len: 17
d_gene: TRBD2
v_gene: TRBV6-2/TRBV6-3
CDR3aa: CASSLLPEGLAGPEQYF
CDR3nt: TGTGCCAGCAGTTTATTACCGGAAGGACTAGCGGGACCCGAGCAGTACTTC

j_gene: TRBJ1-3
abundance: many
len: 12
d_gene: .
v_gene: TRBV10-3
CDR3aa: CAIPGTGDTIYF
CDR3nt: TGTGCCATCCCAGGAACCGGAGACACCATATATTTT

j_gene: TRBJ2-7
abundance: many
len: 14
d_gene: .
v_gene: TRBV6-5
CDR3aa: CASRTGQLQDEQYF
CDR3nt: TGTGCCAGCAGAACGGGACAACTTCAAGACGAGCAGTACTTC

j_gene: TRBJ2-5
abundance: many
len: 15
d_gene: TRBD2
v_gene: TRBV10-3
CDR3aa: CAISRVAGDGETQYF
CDR3nt: TGTGCCATCAGTAGGGTGGCGGGAGACGGAGAGACCCAGTACTTC

j_gene: TRBJ2-2
abundance: few
len: 14
d_gene: .
v_gene: TRBV30
CDR3aa: CAWSQGHSTGELFF
CDR3nt: TGTGCCTGGAGTCAAGGACACTCAACCGGGGAGCTGTTTTTT

j_gene: TRBJ2-1
abundance: .
len: 16
d_gene: TRBD2
v_gene: TRBV9
CDR3aa: CASSVAQTSIYNEQFF
CDR3nt: TGTGCCAGCAGCGTAGCCCAGACTAGCATATACAATGAGCAGTTCTTC

j_gene: TRBJ2-5
abundance: many
len: 17
d_gene: TRBD1
v_gene: TRBV28
CDR3aa: CASSSVRDRGVWETQYF
CDR3nt: TGTGCCAGCAGTTCGGTCCGGGACAGGGGAGTTTGGGAGACCCAGTACTTC

j_gene: TRBJ2-3
abundance: .
len: 18
d_gene: TRBD2
v_gene: TRBV28
CDR3aa: CASSIPGLAGGPGDTQYF
CDR3nt: TGTGCCAGCAGTATCCCCGGACTAGCGGGAGGGCCCGGAGATACGCAGTATTTT

j_gene: TRBJ2-1
abundance: .
len: 13
d_gene: .
v_gene: TRBV19
CDR3aa: CASSTGFSNEQFF
CDR3nt: TGTGCCAGTAGTACGGGATTCAGCAATGAGCAGTTCTTC

j_gene: TRBJ1-2
abundance: many
len: 17
d_gene: .
v_gene: TRBV7-9
CDR3aa: CASSPLRVEPMADGYTF
CDR3nt: TGTGCCAGCAGCCCCCTGCGTGTGGAACCCATGGCCGATGGCTACACCTTC

j_gene: TRBJ2-2
abundance: many
len: 13
d_gene: .
v_gene: TRBV29-1
CDR3aa: CSVGSANTGELFF
CDR3nt: TGCAGCGTTGGGTCAGCGAACACCGGGGAGCTGTTTTTT

j_gene: TRBJ2-5
abundance: many
len: 15
d_gene: TRBD2
v_gene: TRBV12-3/TRBV12-4
CDR3aa: CASSSLTSRGETQYF
CDR3nt: TGTGCCAGCAGTTCCCTGACTAGCCGAGGAGAGACCCAGTACTTC

j_gene: TRBJ1-2
abundance: many
len: 13
d_gene: .
v_gene: TRBV20-1
CDR3aa: CSAREATNYGYTF
CDR3nt: TGCAGTGCTAGAGAAGCCACCAACTATGGCTACACCTTC

j_gene: TRBJ2-7
abundance: many
len: 15
d_gene: TRBD2
v_gene: TRBV5-1
CDR3aa: CASSWGTSGGYEQYF
CDR3nt: TGCGCCAGCAGCTGGGGGACTAGCGGGGGATACGAGCAGTACTTC

j_gene: TRBJ1-1
abundance: many
len: 15
d_gene: TRBD1
v_gene: TRBV7-9
CDR3aa: CASSHLQGVNTEAFF
CDR3nt: TGTGCCAGCAGCCACCTCCAGGGGGTGAACACTGAAGCTTTCTTT

j_gene: TRBJ1-3
abundance: many
len: 15
d_gene: .
v_gene: TRBV20-1
CDR3aa: CSAASPGTSGNTIYF
CDR3nt: TGCAGTGCTGCCTCCCCCGGAACCTCTGGAAACACCATATATTTT

j_gene: TRBJ2-2
abundance: .
len: 18
d_gene: TRBD2
v_gene: TRBV20-1
CDR3aa: CSARDRGLAGLNTGELFF
CDR3nt: TGCAGTGCTAGAGATCGGGGACTAGCGGGCCTAAACACCGGGGAGCTGTTTTTT

j_gene: TRBJ2-1
abundance: many
len: 11
d_gene: .
v_gene: TRBV20-1
CDR3aa: CSALRGTEQFF
CDR3nt: TGCAGTGCCCTTAGGGGGACGGAGCAGTTCTTC

j_gene: TRBJ1-2
abundance: many
len: 14
d_gene: .
v_gene: TRBV5-1
CDR3aa: CASSFSGGNYGYTF
CDR3nt: TGCGCCAGCAGCTTTTCTGGGGGTAACTATGGCTACACCTTC

j_gene: TRBJ1-2
abundance: many
len: 13
d_gene: .
v_gene: TRBV30
CDR3aa: CAWSGTANYGYTF
CDR3nt: TGTGCCTGGAGTGGGACCGCTAACTATGGCTACACCTTC

j_gene: TRBJ2-5
abundance: .
len: 18
d_gene: TRBD2
v_gene: TRBV5-4
CDR3aa: CASSLGFGLAGVQETQYF
CDR3nt: TGTGCCAGCAGCTTGGGGTTTGGACTAGCGGGAGTTCAAGAGACCCAGTACTTC

j_gene: TRBJ2-1
abundance: few
len: 17
d_gene: .
v_gene: TRBV7-2
CDR3aa: CASSLGVAPGVKDEQFF
CDR3nt: TGTGCCAGCAGCTTAGGGGTCGCGCCGGGAGTCAAAGATGAGCAGTTCTTC

j_gene: TRBJ2-1
abundance: many
len: 16
d_gene: TRBD2
v_gene: TRBV5-1
CDR3aa: CASSLAPGLAGDEQFF
CDR3nt: TGCGCCAGCAGCTTGGCCCCGGGACTAGCGGGAGATGAGCAGTTCTTC

j_gene: TRBJ2-1
abundance: .
len: 18
d_gene: TRBD2
v_gene: TRBV3-1
CDR3aa: CASSQEVPSGWKGNEQFF
CDR3nt: TGTGCCAGCAGCCAAGAAGTACCTAGCGGATGGAAGGGGAATGAGCAGTTCTTC

j_gene: TRBJ2-1
abundance: .
len: 12
d_gene: .
v_gene: TRBV30
CDR3aa: CAWSFPNNEQFF
CDR3nt: TGTGCCTGGAGTTTCCCTAACAATGAGCAGTTCTTC

j_gene: TRBJ2-3
abundance: many
len: 16
d_gene: TRBD2
v_gene: TRBV7-8
CDR3aa: CASSLTSGRFTDTQYF
CDR3nt: TGTGCCAGCAGCTTGACTAGCGGGAGGTTCACAGATACGCAGTATTTT

j_gene: TRBJ2-2
abundance: .
len: 16
d_gene: .
v_gene: TRBV7-8
CDR3aa: CASSRMEGPMFGELFF
CDR3nt: TGTGCCAGCAGCCGTATGGAAGGGCCTATGTTCGGGGAGCTGTTTTTT

j_gene: TRBJ2-1
abundance: many
len: 12
d_gene: .
v_gene: TRBV6-2/TRBV6-3
CDR3aa: CASRPRANEQFF
CDR3nt: TGTGCCAGCAGGCCCCGCGCGAATGAGCAGTTCTTC

j_gene: TRBJ1-1
abundance: few
len: 15
d_gene: .
v_gene: TRBV2
CDR3aa: CASSPRGGANTEAFF
CDR3nt: TGTGCCAGCAGTCCCAGGGGTGGGGCAAACACTGAAGCTTTCTTT